This record covers a single T cell receptor (beta chain). Its antigen remains unknown. These donors, healthy bone marrow donors, were studied. The data belong to a study of cytomegalovirus exposure and HLA in healthy donors. General study points: Later analysis demonstrated an association between a missense DCLRE1C variant and TCR beta V- and J-gene trimming. For presence/absence analyses, sequencing depth was assumed to be roughly uniform across donors. Sequencing likely caused a cluster of highly shared sequence variants.

Between the trimmed V and J ends, which lost 1 base and 0 bases, there was a span of 4 bases. Looked up from germline, CDR1 is SGHDN and CDR2 is FVKESK. The CDR3 has 14 residues. The PCR had 60 Vbeta and 13 Jbeta primers. Only in-frame clones appear in the TCRdb table, and some are missing; sequencing was by immunoSEQ multiplex PCR. This table has 95,000 to 100,000 clones, over 60% appearing once. Sequencing was carried out using PBMCs. The sequence was obtained from a man in his 60s in good health and CMV-seropositive. This chain links TRBV14 with TRBJ2-4, with no clear D. This CDR3 reads CASSQGRAKNIQYF. Written as DNA, the CDR3 is TGTGCCAGCAGCCAAGGGAGAGCCAAAAACATTCAGTACTTC.